This T cell receptor (beta chain) was captured in a study of T cells after yellow fever vaccination. Study-level points and caveats: Detected again after the booster were most primary-vaccination clones, at 95% to 98% CD4 and approximately 85% CD8. High-abundance clonotypes from the bulk population could contaminate FACS-sorted repertoires. The secondary T-cell response peaked on day 5, not day 15, but was weaker.

In TCRdb, the 5' RACE reads were re-called with MiXCR into one record per CDR3 protein. This table has some 80,000 distinct CDR3 sequences, 10% to 15% appearing once. Deletions cut 4 bases from V and 4 bases from J, with 18 bases between. The CDR3 consists of 15 residues. From germline, CDR1 is SQVTM and CDR2 ANQGSEA. The input for sequencing was CD8+ T cells not binding an NS4B(214-222) dextramer, sorted from PBMCs, taken around 3 weeks after the first yellow fever vaccination. This clonotype was sampled from a man between 18 and 29 years old who received the YFV17D yellow fever vaccine. The rearrangement joins TRBV29-1 to TRBJ2-3; weak D call: TRBD2 (6 bases). CDR3 in amino acids: CSVAGTAVPPDTQYF. The CDR3 coding sequence is TGCAGCGTTGCCGGGACTGCCGTCCCTCCAGATACGCAGTATTTT.